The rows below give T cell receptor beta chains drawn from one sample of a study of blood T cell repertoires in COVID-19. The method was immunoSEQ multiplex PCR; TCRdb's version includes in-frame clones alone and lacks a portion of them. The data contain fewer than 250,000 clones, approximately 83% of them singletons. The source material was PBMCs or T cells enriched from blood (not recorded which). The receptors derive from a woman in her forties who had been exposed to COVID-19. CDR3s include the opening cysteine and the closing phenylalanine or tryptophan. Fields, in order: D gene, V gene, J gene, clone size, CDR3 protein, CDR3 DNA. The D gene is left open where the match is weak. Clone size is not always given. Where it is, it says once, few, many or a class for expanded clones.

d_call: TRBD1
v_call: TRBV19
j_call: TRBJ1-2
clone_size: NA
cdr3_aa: CASSVIRTGAYGYTF
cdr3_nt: TGTGCCAGTAGTGTTATCCGGACAGGGGCCTATGGCTACACCTTC

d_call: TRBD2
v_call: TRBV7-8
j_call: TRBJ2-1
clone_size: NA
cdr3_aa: CASSSTGTSDEQFF
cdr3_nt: TGTGCCAGCAGCTCAACCGGGACTAGCGATGAGCAGTTCTTC

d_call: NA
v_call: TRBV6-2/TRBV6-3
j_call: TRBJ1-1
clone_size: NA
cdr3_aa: CASSYPPRAFF
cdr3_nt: TGTGCCAGCAGTTACCCCCCCCGAGCTTTCTTT

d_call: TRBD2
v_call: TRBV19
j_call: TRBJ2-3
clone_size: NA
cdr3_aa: CASRLAGGREDTQYF
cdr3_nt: TGTGCCAGTAGACTAGCGGGGGGGAGGGAAGATACGCAGTATTTT

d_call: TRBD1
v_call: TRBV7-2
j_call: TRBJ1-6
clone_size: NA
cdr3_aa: CASSFRDRSSPLHF
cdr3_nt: TGTGCCAGCAGCTTCCGGGACAGGAGTTCACCCCTCCACTTT

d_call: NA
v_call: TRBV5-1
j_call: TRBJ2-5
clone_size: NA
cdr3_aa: CASSLGGGGPQETQYF
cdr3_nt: TGCGCCAGCAGCTTGGGAGGCGGGGGCCCCCAAGAGACCCAGTACTTC

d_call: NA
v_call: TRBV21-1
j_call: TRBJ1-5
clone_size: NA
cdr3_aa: CASSTTTPTKRGHYQRSNQPQHF
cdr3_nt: TGTGCCAGCAGCACCACAACACCGACAAAGAGAGGACACTACCAACGCAGCAATCAGCCCCAGCATTTT

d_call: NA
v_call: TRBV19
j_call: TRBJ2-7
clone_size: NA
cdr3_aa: CASSFRGEVYEQYF
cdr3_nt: TGTGCCAGTAGTTTCAGGGGGGAGGTCTACGAGCAGTACTTC

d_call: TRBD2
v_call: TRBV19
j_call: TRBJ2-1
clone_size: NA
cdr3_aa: CASSIGGGIYNEQFF
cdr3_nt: TGTGCCAGTAGTATCGGCGGGGGGATCTACAATGAGCAGTTCTTC

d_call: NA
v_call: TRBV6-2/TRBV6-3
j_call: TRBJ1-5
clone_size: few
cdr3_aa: CASSYTPETQHF
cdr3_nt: TGTGCCAGCAGTTACACCCCGGAGACCCAGCATTTT

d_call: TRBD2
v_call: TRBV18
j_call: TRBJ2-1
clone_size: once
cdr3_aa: CASSPPASGGDYNEQFF
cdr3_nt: TGTGCCAGCTCACCACCGGCTAGCGGGGGGGACTACAATGAGCAGTTCTTC

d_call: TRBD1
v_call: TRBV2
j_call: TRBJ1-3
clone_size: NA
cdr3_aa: CASRTGGSTGNTIYF
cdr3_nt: TGTGCCAGCAGGACAGGGGGCTCCACTGGAAACACCATATATTTT

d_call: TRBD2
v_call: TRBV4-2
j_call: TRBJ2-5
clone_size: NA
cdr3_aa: CASSQEGGLGGETQYF
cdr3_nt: TGTGCCAGCAGCCAAGAAGGGGGACTAGGAGGAGAGACCCAGTACTTC

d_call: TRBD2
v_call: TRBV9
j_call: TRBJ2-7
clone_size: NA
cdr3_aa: CASSPEVSGDYEQYF
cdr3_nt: TGTGCCAGCAGCCCCGAGGTTAGCGGGGACTACGAGCAGTACTTC

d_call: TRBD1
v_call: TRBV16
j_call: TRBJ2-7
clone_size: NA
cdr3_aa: CASSIRTGGFYEQYF
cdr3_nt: TGTGCCAGCAGCATCCGGACAGGTGGTTTCTACGAGCAGTACTTC

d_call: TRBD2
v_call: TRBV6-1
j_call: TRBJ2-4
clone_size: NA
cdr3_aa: CASSEGLAGGKNIQYF
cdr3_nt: TGTGCCAGCAGTGAAGGTCTAGCGGGGGGCAAAAACATTCAGTACTTC

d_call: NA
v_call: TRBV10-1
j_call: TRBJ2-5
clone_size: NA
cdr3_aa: CASSPLRSFQNRDQETQYF
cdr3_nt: TGCGCCAGCAGTCCCCTCCGATCTTTTCAAAACCGGGACCAAGAGACCCAGTACTTC

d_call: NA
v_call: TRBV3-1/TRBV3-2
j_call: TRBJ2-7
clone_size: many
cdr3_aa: CASSPMTAGSSYEQYF
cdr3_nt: TGTGCCAGCAGCCCTATGACGGCGGGGAGCTCCTACGAGCAGTACTTC

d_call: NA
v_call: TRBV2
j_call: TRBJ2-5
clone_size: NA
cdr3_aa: CASSARLVVETQYF
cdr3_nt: TGTGCCAGCAGTGCCCGACTAGTAGTGGAGACCCAGTACTTC

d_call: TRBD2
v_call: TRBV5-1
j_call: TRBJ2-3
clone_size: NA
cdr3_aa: CASSAEASGGADTQYF
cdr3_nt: TGCGCCAGCAGCGCGGAAGCTAGCGGGGGGGCAGATACGCAGTATTTT

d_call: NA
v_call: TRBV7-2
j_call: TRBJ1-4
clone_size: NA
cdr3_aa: CASSLDTGQNEKLFF
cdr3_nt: TGTGCCAGCAGCTTAGATACAGGCCAAAATGAAAAACTGTTTTTT

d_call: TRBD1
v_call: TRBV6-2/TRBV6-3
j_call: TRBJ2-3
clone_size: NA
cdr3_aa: CASSYFPQGASDTQYF
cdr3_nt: TGTGCCAGCAGTTACTTCCCACAGGGGGCATCAGATACGCAGTATTTT

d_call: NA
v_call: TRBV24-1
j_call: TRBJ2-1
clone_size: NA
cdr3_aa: CATSDLQAPYNEQFF
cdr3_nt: TGTGCCACCAGTGATTTGCAGGCACCTTACAATGAGCAGTTCTTC